These 17 T cell receptor beta chains share one sample of origin, sequenced in a study of blood T cell repertoires in COVID-19 (dated by TCRdb to 2020 to 2022). The protocol used for the library was the immunoSEQ multiplex PCR assay. In TCRdb, the immuneACCESS table is reduced to in-frame sequences with V and J assigned. These tables do not hold every clone; where another copy was compared, an unresolved V gene accounts for under half, and the others remain unexplained. The sample table holds 160,000 or so clones, of which about 87% were seen once. 3% to 4.5% of the sample is in the top ten clones. The sample consisted of peripheral blood. The origin of the receptors is a woman aged 55 to 70 who had recovered from COVID-19.

This clone was observed a handful of times. Germline is not matched at one junction end, which may reflect a read error. The chain combines TRBV5-6 with TRBJ1-1; 9 bases agree with TRBD1. Germline assignment: CDR1 SGHDT and CDR2 YYEEEE. The CDR3 sequence is 17 residues long. This CDR3 reads CASSTLPGQGMNAEAFF. In DNA, the CDR3 is TGTGCCAGCAGCACCCTCCCGGGACAGGGAATGAACGCTGAAGCTTTCTTT. The full variable domain, completed using reference TRBV5-6 and TRBJ1-1, is DAGVTQSPTHLIKTRGQQVTLRCSPKSGHDTVSWYQQALGQGPQFIFQYYEEEERQRGNFPDRFSGHQFPNYSSELNVNALLLGDSALYLCASSTLPGQGMNAEAFFGQGTRLTVV.

A word on this clone: The same CDR3 arises from other DNA sequences in this sample as well. The chain is built from TRBV5-4 and TRBJ2-1; 8 bases map to TRBD2. Germline CDR1 SGHNT, CDR2 YYREEE (reference sequence). This CDR3 contains 15 residues. J was trimmed by 3 bases and V by 0 bases; bases with no gene match: 2. The CDR3 sequence: CASSLGGLDYNEQFF. In DNA, the CDR3 is TGTGCCAGCAGCTTGGGGGGACTAGACTACAATGAGCAGTTCTTC.

J is TRBJ2-4 and V is TRBV3-1 (or the pseudogene TRBV3-2), with a possible D match to TRBD1 (6 bases). Germline CDR1 and CDR2: LGHDT and YNNKEL (reference sequence). This CDR3 has 15 amino acids. V was cut by 3 bases and J by 5 bases, with 14 bases left in between. CDR3 sequence reads: CASSQGQGSENIQYF. The CDR3 DNA reads as TGTGCCAGCAGCCAGGGGCAGGGGTCTGAAAACATTCAGTACTTC.

Only a few counts were recorded for this clone. J is TRBJ2-1 and V is TRBV29-1; D gene ambiguous. The CDR3 is 10 amino acids. CDR1 and CDR2 (germline): SQVTM, ANQGSEA. Trimming stripped 5 bases from V and 4 bases from J, with 3 bases between. The CDR3 is CSVSYNEQFF. CDR3 DNA sequence: TGCAGCGTTTCTTACAATGAGCAGTTCTTC.

This clone was counted between two and nine times. V gene TRBV21-1 combines with J gene TRBJ1-2; the table's D gene call, TRBD1, was not cross checked with the DNA. TRBV21-1 is given as a pseudogene. The CDR3 loop spans 15 amino acids. CDR3 residues: CASSKRAEGADGYTF. The CDR3 coding sequence is TGTGCCAGCAGCAAAAGGGCTGAGGGGGCTGACGGCTACACCTTC.

Notes on this clone: At one boundary the junction diverges from the germline segment, which might be a read error. CDR3 loop: CASRLRQEGPGYF. CDR3 sequence (DNA): TGTGCCAGCAGGCTAAGACAGGAAGGCCCAGGGTACTTC. The chain has TRBV7-9 and TRBJ1-2; tentatively, D is TRBD1 (6 bases). There are 13 residues in the CDR3. From germline, CDR1 is SEHNR and CDR2 FQNEAQ (reference sequence).

The genes are TRBV7-9 and TRBJ1-1; 7 bases match TRBD1. Germline CDR1 SEHNR, CDR2 FQNEAQ (reference sequence). With 5 bases clipped from V and 8 bases from J, the junction kept 14 bases outside the gene matches. The length of the CDR3 is 15 residues. As DNA, the CDR3 is TGTGCCAGCAGCCCTCCCGGGACAGCGTTAATAGAAGCTTTCTTT. Protein product: CASSPPGTALIEAFF.

J is TRBJ1-1 and V is TRBV5-4; a weak D match, TRBD1 (5 bases). This CDR3 has 15 residues. Between the trimmed V and J ends, which lost 1 base and 0 bases, there was a span of 10 bases. Per germline, CDR1 SGHNT and CDR2 YYREEE (reference sequence). The CDR3 here is CASSLRAGLNTEAFF. The CDR3 DNA reads TGTGCCAGCAGCTTGAGGGCGGGACTGAACACTGAAGCTTTCTTT.

J is TRBJ1-5 and V is TRBV11-2, with 7 nucleotides matching TRBD1. The CDR3 extends over 14 amino acids. V dropped 5 bases and J dropped 7; count of bases not matched to a gene: 8. Germline-derived CDR1 and CDR2 are SGHAT and FQNNGV. The chain's CDR3 is CASSRQGAGQPQHF. In DNA, the CDR3 is TGTGCCAGCAGCCGACAGGGCGCAGGCCAGCCCCAGCATTTT. Together with reference TRBV11-2 and TRBJ1-5, the CDR3 gives the full variable domain: EAGVAQSPRYKIIEKRQSVAFWCNPISGHATLYWYQQILGQGPKLLIQFQNNGVVDDSQLPKDRFSAERLKGVDSTLKIQPAKLEDSAVYLCASSRQGAGQPQHFGDGTRLSIL.

The chain is built from TRBV4-1 and TRBJ2-1; 10 positions match TRBD2. The length of the CDR3 is 16 residues. V dropped 1 base and J dropped 4; count of bases not matched to a gene: 4. The germline V gene encodes CDR1 MGHRA and CDR2 YSYEKL. This CDR3 is CASSQATSGVYNEQFF. The CDR3 DNA is TGCGCCAGCAGCCAAGCCACTAGCGGGGTGTACAATGAGCAGTTCTTC.

The chain uses TRBV2 and TRBJ1-1, with TRBD1 matching over 7 bases. CDR1 is SNHLY and CDR2 is FYNNEI in the germline V gene. J gave up 3 bases and V 5 bases, and 6 bases lay outside the gene matches. CDR3 length equals 14 residues. DNA of the CDR3: TGTGCCAGCAGTTCCGACAGGGACGACACTGAAGCTTTCTTT. Protein: CASSSDRDDTEAFF.

V is TRBV28 and J is TRBJ1-5; D unresolved. Trimming left V 7 bases short and J 3 bases short, with 10 bases between. The CDR3 contains 13 residues. Germline V gives CDR1 MDHEN, CDR2 SYDVKM. The CDR3 nucleotides read TGTGCCAGCAATTCAGGTAACAATCAGCCCCAGCATTTT. This sequence encodes CASNSGNNQPQHF. The full variable domain, with the rest looked up from reference TRBV28 and TRBJ1-5, is DVKVTQSSRYLVKRTGEKVFLECVQDMDHENMFWYRQDPGLGLRLIYFSYDVKMKEKGDIPEGYSVSREKKERFSLILESASTNQTSMYLCASNSGNNQPQHFGDGTRLSIL.

Comments on this clone: At one end, the junction sequence differs from germline, possibly due to a read error. The rearrangement joins TRBV3-1 (or the pseudogene TRBV3-2) to TRBJ2-1; weak D call: TRBD2 (6 bases). CDR1 is LGHDT and CDR2 is YNNKEL in the germline V gene (reference sequence). The CDR3 covers 11 residues. CDR3 residues: CASSQDGTVIF. In DNA, the CDR3 is TGTGCCAGCAGCCAAGATGGGACTGTGATCTTC.

The chain has TRBV19 and TRBJ2-3, with TRBD1 matching 8 bases. CDR1 LNHDA and CDR2 SQIVND come from the germline V gene (reference sequence). The CDR3 is 17 residues long. Germline trimming cut 2 bases from V and 7 bases from J; bases unmatched to any gene: 14. The CDR3 reads CASSISLTGEKRHTQYF. DNA for the CDR3: TGTGCCAGTAGTATATCTCTGACAGGGGAGAAGAGGCATACGCAGTATTTT.

This clone has only one observation. The chain carries TRBV10-2 and TRBJ1-3, with TRBD1 as a possible D gene (6 bases). The germline V gene encodes CDR1 WSHSY and CDR2 SAAADI. V lost 6 bases, J lost 4 bases, and 13 bases lay in between. The length of the CDR3 is 14 residues. CDR3 sequence (DNA): TGCGCCAGCAGCGCACAGGGTGCGGGAAACACCATATATTTT. This encodes CASSAQGAGNTIYF.

This clone has more than one count but fewer than ten. The chain's CDR3 is CASSSGGAYNEQFF. The CDR3, as DNA: TGTGCCAGCAGTAGCGGGGGGGCCTACAATGAGCAGTTCTTC. The rearrangement joins TRBV28 to TRBJ2-1, with 10 bases matching TRBD2. Losses at the gene ends were 5 bases for V and 2 bases for J; bases not matched to a gene: 0. The germline gives CDR1 MDHEN, CDR2 SYDVKM. This CDR3 region has 14 residues.

This chain connects TRBV18 to TRBJ2-1; D gene uncertain. The CDR3 contains 13 residues. Trimming took 3 bases from V and 5 from J, leaving 8 bases between them. CDR1 is KGHSH and CDR2 is LQKENI in the germline V gene. The CDR3 is CASSPAANNEQFF. The CDR3 DNA sequence: TGTGCCAGCTCACCTGCCGCTAACAATGAGCAGTTCTTC.